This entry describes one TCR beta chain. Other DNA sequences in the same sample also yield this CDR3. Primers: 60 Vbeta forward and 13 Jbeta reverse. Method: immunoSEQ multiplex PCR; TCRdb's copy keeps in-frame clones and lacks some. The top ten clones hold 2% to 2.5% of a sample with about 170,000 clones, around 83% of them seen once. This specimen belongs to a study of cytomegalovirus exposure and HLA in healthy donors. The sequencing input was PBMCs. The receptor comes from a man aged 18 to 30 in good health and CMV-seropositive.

The CDR3 coding sequence is TGTGCCAGCAGCTTGGGGGGAGTCTCCTACAATGAGCAGTTCTTC. Its protein product is CASSLGGVSYNEQFF. The chain couples TRBV7-9 to TRBJ2-1, with D perhaps matching TRBD2 (6 bases). Germline CDR1 is SEHNR and CDR2 is FQNEAQ (reference sequence). V lost 3 bases and J 0 bases, leaving 9 bases between the germline ends. This CDR3 has 15 amino acids. The full variable domain, completed using reference TRBV7-9 and TRBJ2-1, is DTGVSQNPRHKITKRGQNVTFRCDPISEHNRLYWYRQTLGQGPEFLTYFQNEAQLEKSRLLSDRFSAERPKGSFSTLEIQRTEQGDSAMYLCASSLGGVSYNEQFFGPGTRLTVL.